One and the same sample provided the 20 T cell receptor beta chains below, sequenced in a study of CXCR3-negative and CXCR3-positive naive CD8 T cells. Overall study findings and caveats: TRB CDR3s of CXCR3-positive naive cells were more hydrophobic than those of CXCR3-negative naive cells.

Their antigen targets remain unknown. Libraries were UMI-labeled 5' RACE TRB cDNA. TCRdb processed the 5' RACE reads again and assigns one entry to each CDR3 protein, with no DNA. Here the sample table reports under 150,000 distinct CDR3 sequences. Sequenced: naive CXCR3+ CD8+ T cells from blood. The subset here: CD45RO-CCR7+CD27+CD95- naive CD8+ T cells expressing CXCR3 (TNR3+). All receptors derive from a human donor in good health. Some clones in this sample may be carry-over from other donors' samples.

The chain links TRBV5-6 to TRBJ2-3; TCRdb outputs TRBD2, but without DNA this stays unchecked. CDR3 length: 16 amino acids. Germline V lookup: CDR1 SGHDT, CDR2 YYEEEE. CDR3 protein: CASSLALAGASDTQYF.

The chain has TRBV5-6 and TRBJ1-1. Germline-derived CDR1 and CDR2 are SGHDT and YYEEEE. CDR3 length equals 12 residues. CDR3 in amino acids: CASSFGDLEAFF.

The chain carries TRBV5-1 and TRBJ2-3; lacking DNA, the TRBD1 call made by TCRdb goes unchecked. The CDR3 is 16 amino acids. Germline V gives CDR1 SGHRS, CDR2 YFSETQ. CDR3 region: CASSLAQTGGFDTQYF.

The chain carries TRBV4-3 and TRBJ2-1. CDR1 is LGHNA, CDR2 YSLEER, per germline. This CDR3 spans 13 amino acids. The CDR3 sequence is CASSPRNNDEQFF.

V is TRBV25-1 and J is TRBJ2-5; TCRdb's D call, TRBD1, is unchecked because there is no DNA. The CDR3 spans 15 residues. Germline values: CDR1 MGHDK, CDR2 SYGVNS. The CDR3 reads CASRAWTGGEETQYF.

This chain uses TRBV7-2 with TRBJ2-3; TCRdb's assignment of TRBD2 cannot be checked, as there is no DNA. CDR1 and CDR2 (germline): SGHTA, FQGNSA. CDR3 size: 17 residues. CDR3 amino acids: CASSLEGPPDGGDTQYF.

The chain links TRBV5-4 to TRBJ1-2; TCRdb outputs TRBD1, but without DNA this stays unchecked. The CDR3 is made up of 14 amino acids. Germline assignment: CDR1 SGHNT and CDR2 YYREEE (reference sequence). CDR3 region: CASSRPHADYGYTF.

The chain couples TRBV28 to TRBJ2-7; TCRdb gives TRBD1 as the D gene, but with no DNA this cannot be confirmed. From germline, CDR1 is MDHEN and CDR2 SYDVKM. This CDR3 is 14 amino acids long. The CDR3 is CASSLAPGSYEQYF.

The J gene is TRBJ2-2, the V gene TRBV20-1; the D gene TCRdb calls, TRBD1, cannot be checked with no DNA. The germline V gene has CDR1 DFQATT and CDR2 SNEGSKA (reference sequence). CDR3 length: 17 residues. The CDR3 sequence: CSARDAKQGENTGELFF.

V is TRBV29-1 and J is TRBJ2-2. Germline loops: CDR1 SQVTM, CDR2 ANQGSEA. The CDR3 extends over 12 amino acids. The CDR3: CSVEQISGELFF.

V is TRBV5-1 and J is TRBJ1-5; TCRdb lists TRBD1, though no DNA is available to test this call. CDR3 length equals 14 residues. Germline lookup yields CDR1 SGHRS and CDR2 YFSETQ. CDR3 sequence: CASKSPRSNQPQHF.

V is TRBV5-1 and J is TRBJ2-3; TCRdb's D call of TRBD1 is untestable without DNA. Looked up from germline, CDR1 is SGHRS and CDR2 is YFSETQ. There are 16 residues in the CDR3. CDR3 in amino acids: CASSLQSRGVQYTQYF.

CDR3: CASSPGRETQYF. The chain carries TRBV18 and TRBJ2-5; TCRdb's D call, TRBD1, is unchecked because there is no DNA. CDR1 KGHSH and CDR2 LQKENI come from the germline V gene. The CDR3 runs 12 residues.

The J gene is TRBJ1-1, the V gene TRBV28; TCRdb names TRBD1, which stays unverified in the absence of DNA. The germline V gene encodes CDR1 MDHEN and CDR2 SYDVKM. The CDR3 is made up of 15 amino acids. The CDR3 is CASGVGGEVNTEAFF. Drawing the rest from reference TRBV28 and TRBJ1-1, the complete variable domain is DVKVTQSSRYLVKRTGEKVFLECVQDMDHENMFWYRQDPGLGLRLIYFSYDVKMKEKGDIPEGYSVSREKKERFSLILESASTNQTSMYLCASGVGGEVNTEAFFGQGTRLTVV.

CDR3 residues: CASSFSTSGGDNEQFF. The chain has TRBV7-9 and TRBJ2-1; TCRdb names TRBD2, which stays unverified in the absence of DNA. This CDR3 spans 16 amino acids. Germline values: CDR1 SEHNR, CDR2 FQNEAQ (reference sequence).

The chain uses TRBV19 and TRBJ1-2. There are 13 residues in the CDR3. The germline gives CDR1 LNHDA, CDR2 SQIVND (reference sequence). The CDR3 spells CASRTQRQDGYTF.

This chain's CDR3 is CASSPVPGHNSYEQYF. This rearrangement joins TRBV5-1 to TRBJ2-7; lacking DNA, the TRBD1 call made by TCRdb goes unchecked. The CDR3 runs 16 residues. Germline V lookup: CDR1 SGHRS, CDR2 YFSETQ. Filled out from reference TRBV5-1 and TRBJ2-7, the complete variable domain reads KAGVTQTPRYLIKTRGQQVTLSCSPISGHRSVSWYQQTPGQGLQFLFEYFSETQRNKGNFPGRFSGRQFSNSRSEMNVSTLELGDSALYLCASSPVPGHNSYEQYFGPGTRLTVT.

The chain employs TRBV28 and TRBJ2-1; TCRdb's assignment of TRBD1 cannot be checked, as there is no DNA. Germline V gene lookup returns CDR1 MDHEN and CDR2 SYDVKM. The CDR3 is 16 amino acids. CDR3 loop: CASSGAQGATYNEQFF.

CDR3 amino acids: CSVDQGAKTQYF. The chain links TRBV29-1 to TRBJ2-5; absent DNA, TCRdb's TRBD1 call cannot be checked. Germline V CDR1 and CDR2: SQVTM, ANQGSEA. The CDR3 extends over 12 amino acids.

V is TRBV5-6 and J is TRBJ2-1; TCRdb's D call of TRBD2 is untestable without DNA. The CDR3 totals 17 residues. From germline, CDR1 is SGHDT and CDR2 YYEEEE. The CDR3 is CASSLGASGKVGNEQFF.